This T cell receptor (beta chain) stems from a study of early T cells in non-severe SARS-CoV-2 infection. The overall study: Unpaired chains resulted from sequencing bulk RNA of unsorted whole blood.

This clonotype was counted only a few times. Trimming stripped 3 bases from V and 4 bases from J, with 7 bases between. The CDR3 totals 13 residues. Germline V gene data show CDR1 as MNHEY and CDR2 as SMNVEV (reference sequence). Individually, cDNA molecules had unique molecular identifiers attached to them. TCRdb re-analysed the 5' RACE reads in MiXCR, keeping a single row per CDR3 protein. The sample carries 43,000 or so distinct CDR3 sequences, more than 6.5% recorded once. This receptor was taken from an adult who was a healthcare worker with PCR-confirmed SARS-CoV-2 infection or an uninfected control (not recorded which). The chain links TRBV27 to TRBJ1-3; D ambiguous. Sequencing used whole blood. The CDR3 bases are TGTGCCAGCAGTTTCGGGCAAGGAAACACCATATATTTT. It translates to CASSFGQGNTIYF.